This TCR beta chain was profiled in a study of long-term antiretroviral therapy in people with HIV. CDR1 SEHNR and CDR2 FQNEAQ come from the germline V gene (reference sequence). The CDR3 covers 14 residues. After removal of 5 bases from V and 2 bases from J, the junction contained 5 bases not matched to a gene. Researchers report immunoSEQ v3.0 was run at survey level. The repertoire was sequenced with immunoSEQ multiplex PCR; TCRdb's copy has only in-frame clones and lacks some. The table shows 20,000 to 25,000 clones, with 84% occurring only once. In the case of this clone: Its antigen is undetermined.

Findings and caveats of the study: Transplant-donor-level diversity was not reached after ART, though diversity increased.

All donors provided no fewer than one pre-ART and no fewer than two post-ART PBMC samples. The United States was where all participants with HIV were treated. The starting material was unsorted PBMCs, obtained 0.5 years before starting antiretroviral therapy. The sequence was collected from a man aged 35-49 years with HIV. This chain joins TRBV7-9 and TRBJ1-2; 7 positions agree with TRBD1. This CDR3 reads CASSPTGPNYGYTF. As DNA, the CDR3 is TGTGCCAGCAGCCCGACAGGGCCAAACTATGGCTACACCTTC.